The rows below give T cell receptor beta chains drawn from one sample of a study of blood T cell repertoires in COVID-19. TCRdb's table, derived via immunoSEQ multiplex PCR, lists solely in-frame clones and lacks some. In the table there are approximately 170,000 clones, roughly 87% of which are singletons. Sequencing was performed on peripheral blood. The receptor source for this set is a woman in her sixties or seventies with COVID-19, enrolled during active disease. The CDR3 runs from the conserved cysteine through the conserved F or W. Each record gives: clone size, J gene, V gene, D gene, CDR3 protein, CDR3 DNA. The D gene is left open where the match is weak. The size field is filled for only some rows; it gives once, few, many or a size class.

size: NA
J: TRBJ2-1
V: TRBV27
D: TRBD2
CDR3: CASSLSGTSGYNEQFF
DNA: TGTGCCAGCAGTTTATCAGGGACTAGCGGCTACAATGAGCAGTTCTTC

size: few
J: TRBJ1-1
V: TRBV6-5
D: NA
CDR3: CASTRGANTEAFF
DNA: TGTGCCAGCACCAGGGGAGCGAACACTGAAGCTTTCTTT

size: NA
J: TRBJ1-1
V: TRBV5-4
D: NA
CDR3: CASSLAGSQNTEAFF
DNA: TGTGCCAGCAGCTTGGCAGGGTCCCAGAACACTGAAGCTTTCTTT

size: NA
J: TRBJ1-2
V: TRBV30
D: TRBD1
CDR3: CAWSVQGEVYGYTF
DNA: TGTGCCTGGAGTGTACAGGGGGAAGTCTATGGCTACACCTTC

size: NA
J: TRBJ1-6
V: TRBV25-1
D: NA
CDR3: CASSISRSNSPLHF
DNA: TGTGCCAGCAGTATTTCCCGGAGTAATTCACCCCTCCACTTT

size: NA
J: TRBJ2-7
V: TRBV14
D: NA
CDR3: CASSQERDDEQYF
DNA: TGTGCCAGCAGCCAAGAGAGAGATGACGAGCAGTACTTC

size: NA
J: TRBJ2-7
V: TRBV6-2/TRBV6-3
D: TRBD2
CDR3: CASSTLAGIKAYEQYF
DNA: TGTGCCAGCAGCACTTTAGCGGGGATTAAAGCCTACGAGCAGTACTTC

size: NA
J: TRBJ1-3
V: TRBV19
D: NA
CDR3: CASIQQGTGNTIYF
DNA: TGTGCCAGCATTCAACAGGGAACTGGAAACACCATATATTTT

size: NA
J: TRBJ2-5
V: TRBV5-1
D: NA
CDR3: CASSFRETQYF
DNA: TGCGCCAGCAGCTTCAGAGAGACCCAGTACTTC

size: once
J: TRBJ2-1
V: TRBV9
D: NA
CDR3: CASSAFHADYNEQFF
DNA: TGTGCCAGCAGCGCGTTTCATGCGGACTACAATGAGCAGTTCTTC

size: NA
J: TRBJ2-2
V: TRBV27
D: NA
CDR3: CASSLRTGELFF
DNA: TGTGCCAGCAGTTTGAGGACCGGGGAGCTGTTTTTT

size: NA
J: TRBJ2-2
V: TRBV9
D: NA
CDR3: CASSAQGWVPGELFF
DNA: TGTGCCAGCAGCGCGCAGGGATGGGTTCCCGGGGAGCTGTTTTTT

size: NA
J: TRBJ2-7
V: TRBV7-2
D: TRBD1
CDR3: CASSPTGTSYEQYF
DNA: TGTGCCAGCAGCCCGACAGGGACCTCCTACGAGCAGTACTTC

size: NA
J: TRBJ1-1
V: TRBV6-1
D: NA
CDR3: CASSELGLRMNTEAFF
DNA: TGTGCCAGCAGTGAGTTGGGCCTGAGAATGAACACTGAAGCTTTCTTT

size: NA
J: TRBJ2-2
V: TRBV14
D: TRBD1
CDR3: CASSPRTGGTGELFF
DNA: TGTGCCAGCAGCCCTCGGACAGGGGGTACCGGGGAGCTGTTTTTT

size: NA
J: TRBJ2-2
V: TRBV5-1
D: NA
CDR3: CASSRDSNTGELFF
DNA: TGCGCCAGCAGCCGAGATTCGAACACCGGGGAGCTGTTTTTT

size: NA
J: TRBJ2-5
V: TRBV5-8
D: NA
CDR3: CASSLRSRQETQYF
DNA: TGTGCCAGCAGCTTACGGAGCCGTCAAGAGACCCAGTACTTC

size: few
J: TRBJ2-1
V: TRBV10-1
D: TRBD2
CDR3: CASDGGGARNEQFF
DNA: TGCGCCAGCGACGGGGGGGGAGCCCGTAATGAGCAGTTCTTC

size: many
J: TRBJ1-2
V: TRBV7-9
D: NA
CDR3: CASSFGYGGYTF
DNA: TGTGCCAGCAGCTTCGGGTACGGGGGCTACACCTTC

size: NA
J: TRBJ2-3
V: TRBV5-1
D: TRBD2
CDR3: CASSIGTSGRARTDTQYF
DNA: TGCGCCAGCAGCATCGGGACTAGCGGGAGGGCTAGGACAGATACGCAGTATTTT

size: NA
J: TRBJ1-2
V: TRBV7-3
D: TRBD1
CDR3: CASSSGQGAGYTF
DNA: TGTGCCAGCAGCTCCGGACAGGGGGCGGGCTACACCTTC

size: NA
J: TRBJ2-1
V: TRBV5-3
D: TRBD2
CDR3: CARVPGTTNEQFF
DNA: TGTGCCAGAGTTCCCGGGACTACGAATGAGCAGTTCTTC

size: NA
J: TRBJ2-7
V: TRBV9
D: TRBD2
CDR3: CASSRSGTSGTYEQYF
DNA: TGTGCCAGCAGCCGATCCGGGACTAGCGGTACTTACGAGCAGTACTTC

size: NA
J: TRBJ2-1
V: TRBV9
D: NA
CDR3: CASSVASGGYNEQFF
DNA: TGTGCCAGCAGCGTAGCATCCGGGGGATACAATGAGCAGTTCTTC

size: NA
J: TRBJ1-1
V: TRBV5-8
D: TRBD1
CDR3: CASSLLGDSFTEAFF
DNA: TGTGCCAGCAGCTTGTTAGGGGACAGTTTCACTGAAGCTTTCTTT

size: NA
J: TRBJ1-2
V: TRBV30
D: NA
CDR3: CAWSSTSVDGYTF
DNA: TGTGCCTGGAGCTCTACGTCTGTGGATGGCTACACCTTC

size: NA
J: TRBJ2-3
V: TRBV9
D: NA
CDR3: CASSVDILRADTQYF
DNA: TGTGCCAGCAGCGTAGATATTCTGCGGGCAGATACGCAGTATTTT

size: NA
J: TRBJ2-3
V: TRBV9
D: NA
CDR3: CASSVRSSPGGTDTQYF
DNA: TGTGCCAGCAGCGTAAGAAGCTCCCCGGGGGGCACAGATACGCAGTATTTT

size: NA
J: TRBJ2-7
V: TRBV6-5
D: TRBD1
CDR3: CASSYRDRGGWEQYF
DNA: TGTGCCAGCAGTTACAGGGACAGGGGGGGCTGGGAGCAGTACTTC

size: NA
J: TRBJ2-1
V: TRBV11-2
D: TRBD1
CDR3: CASSFTGVNEQFF
DNA: TGTGCCAGCAGCTTCACAGGGGTGAATGAGCAGTTCTTC

size: NA
J: TRBJ2-3
V: TRBV6-6
D: NA
CDR3: CASSYSRNPNTDTQYF
DNA: TGTGCCAGCAGTTACTCGCGGAACCCAAACACAGATACGCAGTATTTT

size: once
J: TRBJ2-7
V: TRBV3-1/TRBV3-2
D: TRBD1
CDR3: CASSGQDRLEQYF
DNA: TGTGCCAGCAGCGGGCAGGACAGGTTGGAGCAGTACTTC

size: NA
J: TRBJ2-1
V: TRBV11-2
D: NA
CDR3: CASSDHRESLF
DNA: TGTGCCAGCAGCGACCACCGGGAGTCGCTCTTC

size: NA
J: TRBJ2-7
V: TRBV5-1
D: TRBD2
CDR3: CASSFPLSGSGSYEQYF
DNA: TGCGCCAGCAGCTTCCCTCTTAGCGGGAGTGGCTCCTACGAGCAGTACTTC

size: NA
J: TRBJ1-1
V: TRBV18
D: NA
CDR3: CASSSRGDTEAFF
DNA: TGTGCCAGCTCAAGCCGGGGGGACACTGAAGCTTTCTTT

size: NA
J: TRBJ1-1
V: TRBV7-9
D: NA
CDR3: CASSRNRERTEAFF
DNA: TGTGCCAGCAGCCGAAACAGGGAAAGAACTGAAGCTTTCTTT

size: once
J: TRBJ2-5
V: TRBV7-9
D: NA
CDR3: CASSLEGGSGQTQYF
DNA: TGTGCCAGCAGCTTAGAAGGGGGAAGTGGGCAGACCCAGTACTTC

size: NA
J: TRBJ2-1
V: TRBV4-3
D: NA
CDR3: CASSQVGAFNEQFF
DNA: TGCGCCAGCAGCCAAGTTGGAGCCTTCAATGAGCAGTTCTTC

size: once
J: TRBJ1-2
V: TRBV6-5
D: NA
CDR3: CASRVPGPGYGYTF
DNA: TGTGCCAGCAGAGTGCCAGGCCCGGGGTATGGCTACACCTTC

size: NA
J: TRBJ1-1
V: TRBV28
D: TRBD1
CDR3: CAVPFGTGKNTEAFF
DNA: TGTGCCGTTCCTTTTGGGACAGGGAAGAACACTGAAGCTTTCTTT

size: NA
J: TRBJ2-7
V: TRBV15
D: NA
CDR3: CATSRQGMDEQYF
DNA: TGTGCCACCAGCAGACAGGGGATGGACGAGCAGTACTTC

size: NA
J: TRBJ2-3
V: TRBV9
D: NA
CDR3: CASSVVGPPYSTDTQYF
DNA: TGTGCCAGCAGCGTAGTCGGTCCGCCTTATAGCACAGATACGCAGTATTTT

size: NA
J: TRBJ2-7
V: TRBV30
D: NA
CDR3: CAWSLPLAGEIYEQYF
DNA: TGTGCCTGGAGTCTACCCTTGGCAGGGGAAATCTACGAGCAGTACTTC

size: NA
J: TRBJ1-4
V: TRBV30
D: NA
CDR3: CAWSVGSFNEKLFF
DNA: TGTGCCTGGAGTGTAGGGAGTTTTAATGAAAAACTGTTTTTT

size: NA
J: TRBJ2-1
V: TRBV18
D: TRBD1
CDR3: CASSLPGQGADEQFF
DNA: TGTGCCAGCTCACTACCGGGACAGGGGGCAGATGAGCAGTTCTTC

size: NA
J: TRBJ2-7
V: TRBV5-4
D: TRBD2
CDR3: CASSTRLAGAYEQYF
DNA: TGTGCCAGCAGCACAAGACTAGCGGGAGCCTACGAGCAGTACTTC

size: NA
J: TRBJ2-6
V: TRBV25-1
D: TRBD1
CDR3: CASSRTGGPSGANVLTF
DNA: TGTGCCAGCAGTCGGACAGGGGGCCCCTCTGGGGCCAACGTCCTGACTTTC

size: NA
J: TRBJ2-1
V: TRBV11-2
D: NA
CDR3: CASSLAARGQVEQFF
DNA: TGTGCCAGCAGCTTAGCGGCCCGGGGTCAGGTTGAGCAGTTCTTC

size: NA
J: TRBJ1-4
V: TRBV28
D: NA
CDR3: CASSSPATNEKLFF
DNA: TGTGCCAGCAGTTCCCCTGCAACTAATGAAAAACTGTTTTTT

size: NA
J: TRBJ2-2
V: TRBV6-5
D: NA
CDR3: CASGLGSNTGELFF
DNA: TGTGCCAGCGGCTTAGGGAGTAACACCGGGGAGCTGTTTTTT

size: many
J: TRBJ2-7
V: TRBV5-1
D: TRBD1
CDR3: CASSLGDSAYEQYF
DNA: TGCGCCAGCAGCTTGGGGGACAGCGCCTACGAGCAGTACTTC

size: NA
J: TRBJ2-7
V: TRBV7-8
D: TRBD2
CDR3: CASSLAGLAGYYEQYF
DNA: TGTGCCAGCAGCTTAGCTGGGCTAGCGGGATACTACGAGCAGTACTTC

size: NA
J: TRBJ1-1
V: TRBV28
D: NA
CDR3: CASSSPTGGAFF
DNA: TGTGCCAGCAGTTCCCCCACGGGGGGAGCTTTCTTT

size: NA
J: TRBJ1-2
V: TRBV3-1/TRBV3-2
D: NA
CDR3: CASSGTPGDGYTF
DNA: TGTGCCAGCAGCGGCACCCCGGGGGATGGCTACACCTTC

size: NA
J: TRBJ1-1
V: TRBV18
D: TRBD1
CDR3: CASSGTGGTEAFF
DNA: TGTGCCAGCTCAGGGACAGGGGGCACTGAAGCTTTCTTT